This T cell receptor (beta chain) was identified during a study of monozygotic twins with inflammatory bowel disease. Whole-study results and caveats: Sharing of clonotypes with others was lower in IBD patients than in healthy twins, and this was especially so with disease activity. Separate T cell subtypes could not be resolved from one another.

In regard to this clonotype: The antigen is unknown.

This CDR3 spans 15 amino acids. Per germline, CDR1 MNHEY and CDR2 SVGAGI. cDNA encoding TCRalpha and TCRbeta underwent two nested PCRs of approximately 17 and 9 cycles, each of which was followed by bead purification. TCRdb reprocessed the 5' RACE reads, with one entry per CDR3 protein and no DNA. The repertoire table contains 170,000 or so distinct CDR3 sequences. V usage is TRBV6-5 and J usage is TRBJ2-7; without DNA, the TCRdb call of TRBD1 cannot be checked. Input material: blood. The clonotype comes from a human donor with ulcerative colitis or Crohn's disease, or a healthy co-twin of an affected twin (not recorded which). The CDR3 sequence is CASSYGPPETYEQYF.